These 8 T cell receptor beta chains came from one sample sequenced in a study of beta chain features in type 1 diabetes. Investigators reverse transcribed all isolated RNA, so they sequenced expressed TCRB transcripts. Sequencing used immunoSEQ multiplex PCR; TCRdb keeps in-frame clones, though not all of them. This sample has hundreds of thousands of clones, with over 9.5% found just once. The sequencing sample was made of naive CD4+ T cells from blood. These receptors were obtained from a man aged 18 to 29 in good health.

This clone was counted between two and nine times. The chain couples TRBV29-1 to TRBJ2-1, with TRBD1 identical over 7 bases. Trimming cost V 6 bases and J 2 bases; bases outside gene matches: 10. Germline V gene data show CDR1 as SQVTM and CDR2 as ANQGSEA. The CDR3 extends over 15 amino acids. CDR3 sequence: CSVVYRGRTYNEQFF. The CDR3 nucleotides are TGCAGCGTAGTCTACAGGGGTAGGACCTACAATGAGCAGTTCTTC.

Remarks on this clone: In the same sample, other DNA sequences code for this CDR3. The V and J genes are TRBV6-5 and TRBJ1-6; D gene ambiguous. In germline, CDR1 is MNHEY, CDR2 SVGAGI. This CDR3 contains 14 residues. The V end was cut by 2 bases, the J end by 4 bases, with 6 bases between. DNA for the CDR3: TGTGCCAGCAGTTACAGCCGTTATAATTCACCCCTCCACTTT. It translates to CASSYSRYNSPLHF.

The table lists this clone with a few counts. The CDR3 DNA reads as TGCGCCAGCAGCAAGGGACAGGGAGCGAATCAGCCCCAGCATTTT. As protein: CASSKGQGANQPQHF. The chain recombines TRBV5-1 with TRBJ1-5, with 9 nucleotides matching TRBD1. The CDR3 covers 15 residues. V lost 4 bases to trimming and J lost 4 bases; unmatched junction nucleotides: 6. Germline V gives CDR1 SGHRS, CDR2 YFSETQ.

CDR3 protein: CASSLSRLLIGEQFF. The CDR3 DNA reads as TGTGCCAGCAGTTTATCCAGACTCTTAATCGGTGAGCAGTTCTTC. This rearrangement joins TRBV27 to TRBJ2-1; D not resolved. CDR1 is MNHEY, CDR2 SMNVEV, per germline (reference sequence). Trimming removed 0 bases at V and 9 bases at J, with 15 bases between. The CDR3 is 15 residues long.

With regard to this clone: The sample contains more than one DNA sequence encoding this CDR3. The chain has TRBV30 and TRBJ1-5; possible D gene TRBD1, 5 bases. The CDR3 has 13 amino acids. Trimming stripped 0 bases from V and 6 bases from J, with 9 bases between. The germline V gene has CDR1 GTSNPN and CDR2 SVGIG (reference sequence). The CDR3, as DNA: TGTGCCTGGAGTGTCCTGGGGGGTCAGCCCCAGCATTTT. It specifies CAWSVLGGQPQHF.

This clone was recorded a few times. This chain links TRBV9 with TRBJ2-1, with 8 positions matching TRBD2. The CDR3 loop spans 14 amino acids. V was clipped by 1 base and J by 8 bases; unmatched bases: 5. In germline, CDR1 is SGDLS, CDR2 YYNGEE. The CDR3 region has the DNA TGTGCCAGCAGCGTAAGGCCGGGAGGGGATGAGCAGTTCTTC. Residues: CASSVRPGGDEQFF. The full variable domain, completed using reference TRBV9 and TRBJ2-1, is DSGVTQTPKHLITATGQRVTLRCSPRSGDLSVYWYQQSLDQGLQFLIQYYNGEERAKGNILERFSAQQFPDLHSELNLSSLELGDSALYFCASSVRPGGDEQFFGPGTRLTVL.

The chain carries TRBV6-1 and TRBJ2-5; D may be TRBD1 (6 bases). V lost 0 bases and J lost 3, with 8 bases in between. Germline V CDR1 and CDR2: MNHNS, SASEGT. The CDR3 runs to 14 residues. CDR3 region: CASSEAWTEETQYF. The CDR3 DNA sequence: TGTGCCAGCAGTGAAGCGTGGACAGAAGAGACCCAGTACTTC.

This clone was observed at least ten times. V is TRBV25-1 and J is TRBJ1-5; tentatively, D is TRBD1 (5 bases). Looked up from germline, CDR1 is MGHDK and CDR2 is SYGVNS. The CDR3 contains 14 residues. Trimming stripped 1 base from V and 7 bases from J, with 11 bases between. The chain's CDR3 is CASSEWGERQPQHF. In DNA, the CDR3 is TGTGCCAGCAGTGAATGGGGGGAACGGCAGCCCCAGCATTTT.